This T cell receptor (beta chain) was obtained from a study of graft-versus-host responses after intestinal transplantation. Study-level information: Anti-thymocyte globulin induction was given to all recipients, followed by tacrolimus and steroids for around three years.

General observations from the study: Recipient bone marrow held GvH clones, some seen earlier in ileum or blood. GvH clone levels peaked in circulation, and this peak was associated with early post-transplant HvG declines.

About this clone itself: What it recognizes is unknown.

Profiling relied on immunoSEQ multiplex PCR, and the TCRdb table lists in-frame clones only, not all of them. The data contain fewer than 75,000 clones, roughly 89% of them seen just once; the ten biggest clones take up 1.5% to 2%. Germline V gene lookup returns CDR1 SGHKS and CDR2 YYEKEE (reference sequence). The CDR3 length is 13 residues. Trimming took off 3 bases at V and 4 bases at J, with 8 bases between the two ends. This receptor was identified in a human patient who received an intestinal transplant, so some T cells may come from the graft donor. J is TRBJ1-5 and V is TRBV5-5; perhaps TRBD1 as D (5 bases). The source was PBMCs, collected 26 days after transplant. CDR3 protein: CASSWEGNQPQHF. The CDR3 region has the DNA TGTGCCAGCAGCTGGGAGGGGAATCAGCCCCAGCATTTT.